This TCR beta chain is drawn from a study of blood T cell repertoires in COVID-19. J lost 6 bases, V lost 8 bases, and 9 bases had no gene match. The CDR3 is 13 amino acids. Germline loops: CDR1 MNHEY, CDR2 SVGAGI. Per the authors' pipeline: Quantification of nucleated cells was approximated via reference gene primer amplification. Method: immunoSEQ multiplex PCR; TCRdb's copy keeps in-frame clones and lacks some. V, J and clone size derive from that table, while D and trimming were established from the DNA sequence. The table has a few hundred thousand clones, 70% to 90% seen once. The sequence derives from a woman in her forties or fifties who had recovered from COVID-19. This chain links TRBV6-5 with TRBJ1-1; 7 nucleotides align to TRBD1. Sequencing was performed on PBMCs or T cells enriched from blood (not recorded which). The CDR3, as DNA: TGTGCCAGCCGCTTACAGGGACAGCCTGAAGCTTTCTTT. This translates into CASRLQGQPEAFF.